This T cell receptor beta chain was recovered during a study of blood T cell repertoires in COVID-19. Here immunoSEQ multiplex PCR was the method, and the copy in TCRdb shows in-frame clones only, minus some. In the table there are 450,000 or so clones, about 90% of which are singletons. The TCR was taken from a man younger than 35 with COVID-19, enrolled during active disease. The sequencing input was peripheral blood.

CDR3 nucleotides: TGTGCCAGCTGCCCCGGGTATGTCACAGATACGCAGTATTTT. Protein product: CASCPGYVTDTQYF. The rearrangement links TRBV18 to TRBJ2-3, with D uncertain. The CDR3 runs 14 residues. CDR1 is KGHSH and CDR2 is LQKENI in the germline V gene. V was pared by 7 bases and J by 2 bases, with 13 bases between.